This T cell receptor beta chain was documented in a study of blood T cells in healthy people across ages. Germline CDR1 SQVTM, CDR2 ANQGSEA. Trimming shortened V by 8 bases and J by 2 bases, and 12 bases separated the two germline ends. This CDR3 is built from 12 residues. Combining a sample-barcoded 5' primer with a J-beta primer mix, a second PCR ran for roughly 7 to 12 cycles. TCRdb reprocessed the 5' RACE reads via MiXCR and lists one record per CDR3 protein. Here the sample spans 1 million or so distinct CDR3 sequences, 20% to 25% being singletons. PBMCs, at least 6 million per sample, were isolated. This same sample was also part of a study on T cells of mothers and their children.

The gene calls are TRBV29-1 and TRBJ1-2; D ambiguous. This sequence was found in a girl aged 2-15 years in good health. The source material was blood. The CDR3 coding sequence is TGCAGCCTCACAAGGGCGAACTATGGCTACACCTTC. Encoded protein: CSLTRANYGYTF.